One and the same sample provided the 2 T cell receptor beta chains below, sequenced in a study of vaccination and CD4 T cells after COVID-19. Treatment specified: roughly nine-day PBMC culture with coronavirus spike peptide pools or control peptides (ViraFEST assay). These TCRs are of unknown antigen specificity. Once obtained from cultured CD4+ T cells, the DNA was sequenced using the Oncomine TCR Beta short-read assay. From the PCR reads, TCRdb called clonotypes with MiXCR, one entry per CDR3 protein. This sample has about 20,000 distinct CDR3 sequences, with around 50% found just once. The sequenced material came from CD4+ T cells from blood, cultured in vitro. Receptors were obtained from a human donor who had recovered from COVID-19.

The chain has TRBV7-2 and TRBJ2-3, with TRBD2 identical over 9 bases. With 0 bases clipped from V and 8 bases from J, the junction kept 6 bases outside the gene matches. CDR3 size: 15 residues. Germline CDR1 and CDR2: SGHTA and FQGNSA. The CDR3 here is CASSLASGGYGTQYF. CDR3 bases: TGTGCCAGCAGCTTAGCTAGCGGGGGATACGGTACGCAGTATTTT.

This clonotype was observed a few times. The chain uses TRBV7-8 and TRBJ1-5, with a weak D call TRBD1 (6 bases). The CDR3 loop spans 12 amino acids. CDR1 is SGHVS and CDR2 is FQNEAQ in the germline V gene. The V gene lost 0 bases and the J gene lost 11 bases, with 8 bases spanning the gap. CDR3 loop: CASSLAGGAQHF. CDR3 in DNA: TGTGCCAGCAGCTTAGCAGGGGGGGCCCAGCATTTT.